The 16 T cell receptor beta chains reported below all come from one sample, sequenced in a study of cytomegalovirus exposure and HLA in healthy donors. Profiled with immunoSEQ multiplex PCR; TCRdb holds only in-frame clones, not every one. The profile shows 120,000 or so clones, around nine tenths of them singletons. The sequenced sample consisted of PBMCs. Receptors originate from a woman under 30 in good health and CMV-seronegative.

V usage is TRBV9 and J usage is TRBJ1-4; D is possibly TRBD1 (6 bases). V lost 0 bases, J lost 3 bases, and 6 bases lay in between. The CDR3 is 14 residues long. Germline V CDR1 and CDR2: SGDLS, YYNGEE. As DNA, the CDR3 is TGTGCCAGCAGCGTAGCAGGGGCTAATGAAAAACTGTTTTTT. Encoded protein: CASSVAGANEKLFF.

J is TRBJ2-3 and V is TRBV11-3; 9 bases are shared with TRBD2. This CDR3 has 20 amino acids. Losses at the gene ends were 2 bases for V and 4 bases for J; bases not matched to a gene: 19. Germline CDR1 SGHNT, CDR2 YENEEA. CDR3 in amino acids: CASSLWDMNIAGEGADTQYF. DNA of the CDR3: TGTGCCAGCAGCTTATGGGACATGAATATAGCGGGAGAGGGGGCAGATACGCAGTATTTT.

V and J are TRBV30 and TRBJ2-1, with 13 bases fitting TRBD2. After removal of 2 bases from V and 5 bases from J, the junction contained 12 bases not matched to a gene. Germline CDR1 reads GTSNPN; CDR2 reads SVGIG (reference sequence). The CDR3 has 18 amino acids. In nucleotides, the CDR3 is TGTGCCTGGAGTCATACCAGGACTAGCGGGGGCCACCACAATGAGCAGTTCTTC. The encoded protein is CAWSHTRTSGGHHNEQFF.

As regards this clone: Different DNA sequences within this sample yield the same CDR3. V gene TRBV6-5 combines with J gene TRBJ2-5; 7 bases align to TRBD1. V lost 2 bases and J lost 5; bases outside the gene matches: 2. This CDR3 has 13 amino acids. The V gene's germline CDR1 is MNHEY and CDR2 SVGAGI. CDR3 coding DNA: TGTGCCAGCAGTTACCTAGGGGGCGAGACCCAGTACTTC. Amino acids: CASSYLGGETQYF.

The chain has TRBV25-1 and TRBJ1-2, with D tentatively TRBD1 (6 bases). The CDR3 has 14 amino acids. The germline V gene has CDR1 MGHDK and CDR2 SYGVNS. Deletions cut 4 bases from V and 2 bases from J, with 11 bases between. The chain's CDR3 is CASSVLQGNYGYTF. The CDR3 DNA follows: TGTGCCAGCAGTGTACTACAGGGAAACTATGGCTACACCTTC.

V is TRBV19 and J is TRBJ2-1, with TRBD2 matching over 11 bases. Germline V gene sequence: CDR1 LNHDA, CDR2 SQIVND (reference sequence). The J segment lost 8 bases and the V segment lost 3 bases, leaving 12 bases of the junction unmatched. This CDR3 region has 17 residues. CDR3 coding DNA: TGTGCCAGTAGTATGTTTCTAGCGGGGGGTTTAGACCATGAGCAGTTCTTC. Translation gives CASSMFLAGGLDHEQFF.

This chain connects TRBV18 to TRBJ2-2; a weak D match, TRBD2 (6 bases). V was cut by 2 bases and J by 5 bases, with 9 bases left in between. Germline V lookup: CDR1 KGHSH, CDR2 LQKENI. CDR3 length equals 14 residues. The CDR3: CASSPTLATGELFF. The DNA for the CDR3 is TGTGCCAGCTCACCAACTCTAGCGACCGGGGAGCTGTTTTTT.

The chain links TRBV28 to TRBJ2-5; TRBD1 aligns across 8 bases. There are 15 residues in the CDR3. Germline CDR1 and CDR2: MDHEN and SYDVKM. V shed 5 bases, J shed 9 bases, and the junction held 14 bases outside the gene matches. The CDR3 DNA reads TGTGCCAGCAGTCGTCAGACAGGGGCCACAGGTTCCCAGTACTTC. Protein: CASSRQTGATGSQYF.

The chain employs TRBV6-1 and TRBJ2-7; TRBD2 matches at 7 bases. Per the germline V gene, CDR1 is MNHNS and CDR2 is SASEGT. Unmatched junction bases numbered 5, after V lost 6 bases and J lost 0 bases. The CDR3 contains 14 residues. The CDR3 is CASRLAVLSYEQYF. CDR3 DNA sequence: TGTGCCAGCAGGCTAGCGGTCCTCTCCTACGAGCAGTACTTC.

The J gene is TRBJ2-3, the V gene TRBV2; D gene uncertain. This CDR3 has 14 residues. V was cut by 3 bases and J by 2 bases, with 9 bases left in between. Germline assignment: CDR1 SNHLY and CDR2 FYNNEI. The CDR3 sequence: CASSEGFSTDTQYF. CDR3 nucleotides: TGTGCCAGCAGTGAGGGCTTCTCCACAGATACGCAGTATTTT.

This chain joins TRBV11-3 and TRBJ2-1; D not certain. CDR1 and CDR2 (germline): SGHNT, YENEEA. Trimming took off 2 bases at V and 0 bases at J, with 11 bases between the two ends. CDR3 length: 16 residues. Written as DNA, the CDR3 is TGTGCCAGCAGCTTACGACCAGGAAGCTCCTACAATGAGCAGTTCTTC. It yields the protein CASSLRPGSSYNEQFF.

The chain couples TRBV14 to TRBJ2-1; 7 nucleotides line up with TRBD2. The CDR3 consists of 13 residues. V shed 1 base and J 16 bases; nucleotides not matched to a gene: 10. From germline, CDR1 is SGHDN and CDR2 FVKESK. CDR3 coding DNA: TGTGCCAGCAGCCAAGTCGAGGGAGGGCCCGCATTCTTC. This translates into CASSQVEGGPAFF.

The chain carries TRBV6-5 and TRBJ2-5, with D perhaps matching TRBD1 (5 bases). The CDR3 is made up of 13 amino acids. Trimming pared 6 bases from V and 1 base from J, leaving 9 bases between. Per germline, CDR1 MNHEY and CDR2 SVGAGI. CDR3 in DNA: TGTGCCAGCAGAAGACAGACCCAAGAGACCCAGTACTTC. Protein sequence: CASRRQTQETQYF.

V gene TRBV13 combines with J gene TRBJ1-4, with D hard to call. CDR1 PRHDT and CDR2 FYEKMQ come from the germline V gene (reference sequence). The germline V and J ends were trimmed by 5 bases and 3 bases, with 10 bases remaining between them. The CDR3 has 14 amino acids. As DNA, the CDR3 is TGTGCCAGCAGCGAACGGGGATCTAATGAAAAACTGTTTTTT. Protein sequence: CASSERGSNEKLFF.

This clone showed up just once. V and J are TRBV5-1 and TRBJ2-5; a weak D match, TRBD2 (5 bases). V was clipped by 1 base and J by 1 base, with 11 bases between them. CDR3 length: 15 amino acids. Germline V lookup: CDR1 SGHRS, CDR2 YFSETQ. The CDR3 spells CASSLFGKSQETQYF. The CDR3 DNA follows: TGCGCCAGCAGCTTGTTCGGGAAGTCCCAAGAGACCCAGTACTTC.

This clone showed up just once. The CDR3 nucleotides are TGTGCCAGCTCACCTTCCAGCGGGGGGCTTTCCTACAATGAGCAGTTCTTC. It encodes CASSPSSGGLSYNEQFF. The chain has TRBV18 and TRBJ2-1; 9 bases are shared with TRBD2. CDR1 is KGHSH and CDR2 is LQKENI in the germline V gene. CDR3 length: 17 amino acids. Losses at the gene ends were 3 bases for V and 1 base for J; bases not matched to a gene: 7.